A single sample is the source of the 17 T cell receptor beta chains below, sequenced in a study of T cell responses to AZD1222 COVID-19 vaccine. Profiling relied on immunoSEQ multiplex PCR, and the TCRdb table lists in-frame clones only, not all of them. The profile shows about 88,000 clones, approximately 90% of them singletons. The sample in question was peripheral blood, obtained on day 0 of MenACWY control vaccination. The source is an adult in good health.

The chain carries TRBV28 and TRBJ1-5, with a weak D call TRBD1 (5 bases). The V end was cut by 6 bases, the J end by 2 bases, with 11 bases between. The CDR3 spans 14 residues. Germline lookup yields CDR1 MDHEN and CDR2 SYDVKM. The CDR3 spells CASSPGGGNQPQHF. In nucleotides, the CDR3 is TGTGCCAGCAGCCCTGGGGGGGGCAATCAGCCCCAGCATTTT.

This chain uses TRBV4-2 with TRBJ1-3; perhaps TRBD1 as D (5 bases). The CDR3 loop spans 17 amino acids. V lost 1 base to trimming and J lost 0 bases, with 13 bases between them. The germline V gene has CDR1 LGHNA and CDR2 YNFKEQ. For the CDR3, the DNA is TGTGCCAGCAGCCAAGCTCGGGACCGGTACTCTGGAAACACCATATATTTT. Its protein is CASSQARDRYSGNTIYF.

The genes are TRBV18 and TRBJ2-7, with D maybe TRBD1 (6 bases). Per the germline V gene, CDR1 is KGHSH and CDR2 is LQKENI. The CDR3 totals 14 residues. Trimming cost V 2 bases and J 3 bases, with 11 bases left between them. CDR3 region: CASSPRQVLYEQYF. As DNA, the CDR3 is TGTGCCAGCTCACCAAGACAGGTCCTCTACGAGCAGTACTTC. The entire variable domain, with the rest obtained from reference TRBV18 and TRBJ2-7, is as follows: NAGVMQNPRHLVRRRGQEARLRCSPMKGHSHVYWYRQLPEEGLKFMVYLQKENIIDESGMPKERFSAEFPKEGPSILRIQQVVRGDSAAYFCASSPRQVLYEQYFGPGTRLTVT.

The rearrangement uses TRBV14 and TRBJ2-2; 12 bases agree with TRBD1. The J segment lost 0 bases and the V segment lost 2 bases, leaving 7 bases of the junction unmatched. Germline-derived CDR1 and CDR2 are SGHDN and FVKESK. There are 19 residues in the CDR3. The CDR3 nucleotides are TGTGCCAGCAGCCAAACCGGGACAGGGGGCCCGACGAACACCGGGGAGCTGTTTTTT. The encoded protein is CASSQTGTGGPTNTGELFF.

The V gene is TRBV4-2, the J gene TRBJ2-1; TRBD2 aligns across 7 bases. This CDR3 region has 16 residues. With V trimmed by 2 bases and J by 10 bases, 14 bases remained unmatched. Germline V gene data show CDR1 as LGHNA and CDR2 as YNFKEQ. This chain's CDR3 is CASSQSWGGLEVEQFF. CDR3 nucleotide sequence: TGTGCCAGCAGCCAATCTTGGGGGGGACTTGAGGTGGAGCAGTTCTTC.

The V gene is TRBV10-3, the J gene TRBJ2-7; 8 bases line up with TRBD1. The ends lost 6 bases at V and 5 bases at J; junction bases unmatched: 9. CDR1 and CDR2 (germline): ENHRY, SYGVKD. This CDR3 has 14 amino acids. CDR3: CAIRGGQGENEQYF. In DNA, the CDR3 is TGTGCCATCAGAGGCGGACAGGGTGAGAACGAGCAGTACTTC.

V usage is TRBV29-1 and J usage is TRBJ2-1, with a possible D match to TRBD1 (5 bases). V lost 5 bases and J lost 1, with 6 bases in between. Germline V gives CDR1 SQVTM, CDR2 ANQGSEA. The CDR3 has 12 amino acids. The CDR3 reads CSVQGSYNEQFF. The CDR3 DNA follows: TGCAGCGTTCAGGGTTCCTACAATGAGCAGTTCTTC.

The chain employs TRBV6-5 and TRBJ2-2; the D is unclear. In germline, CDR1 is MNHEY, CDR2 SVGAGI. The ends were cut back, 8 bases at V and 0 bases at J, with 10 bases in the middle. The CDR3 loop spans 14 amino acids. Written as DNA, the CDR3 is TGTGCCAGCGGCCCTTATACGAACACCGGGGAGCTGTTTTTT. This codes for CASGPYTNTGELFF.

V gene TRBV5-1 combines with J gene TRBJ1-2, with 9 bases fitting TRBD1. CDR3 length: 14 amino acids. With V trimmed by 4 bases and J by 8 bases, 9 bases remained unmatched. CDR1 and CDR2 (germline): SGHRS, YFSETQ. For the CDR3, the DNA is TGCGCCAGCAGCGCCGAAACAGGGGGCAGGGGCTACACCTTC. This sequence encodes CASSAETGGRGYTF.

V usage is TRBV7-2 and J usage is TRBJ2-7; unclear D gene. Germline CDR1 and CDR2: SGHTA and FQGNSA. The CDR3 has 15 amino acids. V lost 2 bases and J lost 3, with 14 bases in between. CDR3 loop: CASSLRVDSGYEQYF. In nucleotides, the CDR3 is TGTGCCAGCAGCTTAAGGGTGGATTCCGGCTACGAGCAGTACTTC. The complete variable domain, with remaining parts taken from reference TRBV7-2 and TRBJ2-7, reads GAGVSQSPSNKVTEKGKDVELRCDPISGHTALYWYRQSLGQGLEFLIYFQGNSAPDKSGLPSDRFSAERTGGSVSTLTIQRTQQEDSAVYLCASSLRVDSGYEQYFGPGTRLTVT.

The chain recombines TRBV7-3 with TRBJ1-6; 7 nucleotides line up with TRBD1. Germline V gene sequence: CDR1 SGHTA, CDR2 FQGTGA. CDR3 length: 18 amino acids. Trimming took 5 bases from V and 5 from J; bases not matched to a gene: 15. The CDR3 region is CASSPGQVPGVDNSPLHF. For the CDR3, the DNA is TGTGCCAGCAGCCCAGGACAGGTTCCGGGTGTGGATAATTCACCCCTCCACTTT. Variable domain in full (rest from reference TRBV7-3 and TRBJ1-6): GAGVSQTPSNKVTEKGKYVELRCDPISGHTALYWYRQSLGQGPEFLIYFQGTGAADDSGLPNDRFFAVRPEGSVSTLKIQRTERGDSAVYLCASSPGQVPGVDNSPLHFGNGTRLTVT.

This rearrangement joins TRBV7-8 to TRBJ1-6; the D is unclear. Germline lookup yields CDR1 SGHVS and CDR2 FQNEAQ. This CDR3 comprises 15 residues. Between the trimmed V and J ends, which lost 5 bases and 7 bases, there was a span of 15 bases. The CDR3 loop is CASSPNSVRNSPLHF. The CDR3 DNA is TGTGCCAGCAGCCCAAACAGCGTGAGGAATTCACCCCTCCACTTT.

The rearrangement links TRBV5-1 to TRBJ1-1, with D perhaps matching TRBD1 (5 bases). The CDR3 extends over 16 amino acids. V lost 1 base to trimming and J lost 1 base, with 14 bases between them. CDR1 and CDR2 from the germline V gene are SGHRS and YFSETQ. The CDR3 DNA sequence: TGCGCCAGCAGCTTGATGGGGGAGAGGAGGAACACTGAAGCTTTCTTT. The encoded protein is CASSLMGERRNTEAFF.

The chain carries TRBV4-1 and TRBJ1-4; maybe TRBD1 (5 bases). Trimming took off 4 bases at V and 7 bases at J, with 22 bases between the two ends. The germline CDR1 and CDR2 sequences are MGHRA and YSYEKL. The CDR3 has 17 amino acids. The CDR3 DNA reads as TGCGCCAGCAGCCCTGACCAGGGCGGGGCCCAACCTGAAAAACTGTTTTTT. This encodes CASSPDQGGAQPEKLFF.

The chain combines TRBV6-6 with TRBJ1-1; D might be TRBD1 (6 bases). This CDR3 contains 13 residues. Germline V gene lookup returns CDR1 MNHNY and CDR2 SVGAGI (reference sequence). Trimming removed 11 bases from V and 4 bases from J, with 17 bases in between. The CDR3 is CAAHRGPGTEAFF. The DNA for the CDR3 is TGTGCCGCCCATCGGGGGCCTGGCACTGAAGCTTTCTTT.

Concerning this clone itself: This same CDR3 is encoded by further DNA sequences in the sample. V gene TRBV15 combines with J gene TRBJ1-2; D unclear. The germline V and J ends were trimmed by 3 bases and 2 bases, with 7 bases remaining between them. This CDR3 region has 13 residues. Germline V gene lookup returns CDR1 LNHNV and CDR2 YYDKDF (reference sequence). The DNA of the CDR3 is TGTGCCACCAGCAGGGAGGGCAACTATGGCTACACCTTC. This encodes CATSREGNYGYTF.

The V and J genes are TRBV3-1 (or the pseudogene TRBV3-2) and TRBJ1-3; D might be TRBD1 (5 bases). CDR1 and CDR2 from the germline V gene are LGHDT and YNNKEL (reference sequence). V was clipped by 7 bases and J by 0 bases, with 13 bases between them. The CDR3 totals 15 residues. The CDR3 sequence is CASTTDRDSGNTIYF. For the CDR3, the DNA is TGTGCCAGCACCACAGACAGAGACTCTGGAAACACCATATATTTT.